The T cell receptor (beta chain) described here comes from a study of Graves' ophthalmopathy and Graves' hyperthyroidism. Study-wide results and limits: In predicting ophthalmopathy progression, the model reached nearly 71% sensitivity and 72% to 80% specificity.

CDR3 size: 13 residues. Germline CDR1 MNHEY, CDR2 SVGEGT. V was trimmed by 8 bases and J by 1 base, leaving 11 bases between them. The TCR beta CDR3 regions underwent amplification from RNA transcripts. HTBI primers served in a first-round RT-PCR, which a second-round multiplex PCR followed. TCRdb independently ran MiXCR on the multiplex PCR reads; one entry per CDR3 protein. The table has hundreds of thousands of distinct CDR3 sequences, over 20% seen once. Ophthalmopathy not arising within 18 months of follow-up defined hyperthyroidism as stable. In regard to this clonotype: What it binds is unknown.

The chain joins TRBV6-2 or TRBV6-3 to TRBJ2-5, with unresolved D. This receptor was taken from a woman under 30 with stable Graves' hyperthyroidism. Some clones in this sample may be carry-over from other donors' samples. Sequenced sample: peripheral blood. The CDR3 is CASLLQLQETQYF. The CDR3 DNA reads as TGTGCCAGCTTGTTGCAGCTCCAAGAGACCCAGTACTTC.